The 18 T cell receptor beta chains below were found in one sample sequenced in a study of CD8+CD57+ T cells in acquired aplastic anemia. CDR3 and TCR beta VDJ profiling relied on a genomic DNA template. Using its own MiXCR run on the reads, TCRdb lists one record per CDR3 protein. Of about 220,000 distinct CDR3 sequences in the sample, around 32% were seen once. Sequencing was carried out using sorted CD4+, CD8+, or CD8+CD57+ T cells (not recorded which) from PBMCs. The receptors come from a human donor in good health, serving as a control.

The J gene is TRBJ1-6, the V gene TRBV7-8; the D is unclear. Trimming removed 1 base at V and 8 bases at J, with 12 bases between. The CDR3 loop spans 15 amino acids. Per the germline V gene, CDR1 is SGHVS and CDR2 is FQNEAQ. The chain's CDR3 is CASSLVVRTYSPLHF. For the CDR3, the DNA is TGTGCCAGCAGCTTAGTTGTCAGGACTTATTCACCCCTCCACTTT.

On this clonotype itself: A clone one base away is much larger, so this may be a read error. The CDR3 ends on some other residue instead of the conserved phenylalanine or tryptophan, so this is likely a read error. CDR3 sequence reads: CASSYLPTGTGGSPLHL. The CDR3 region has the DNA TGTGCCAGCAGTTACTTACCAACCGGGACAGGGGGTTCACCCCTCCACCTT. This chain joins TRBV6-5 and TRBJ1-6; 11 bases map to TRBD1. The CDR3 runs to 17 residues. The germline CDR1 and CDR2 sequences are MNHEY and SVGAGI. The V and J ends lost 1 base and 9 bases, in that order; junction bases with no gene match: 8.

The rearrangement links TRBV19 to TRBJ2-5, with D perhaps matching TRBD1 or TRBD2 (5 bases each). Germline-derived CDR1 and CDR2 are LNHDA and SQIVND (reference sequence). Between the trimmed V and J ends, which lost 9 bases and 1 base, there was a span of 15 bases. CDR3 size: 14 residues. CDR3 protein: CASSRPGPQETQYF. As DNA, the CDR3 is TGTGCCAGCAGTCGTCCGGGACCCCAAGAGACCCAGTACTTC.

In its sample, this clonotype was seen many times. The chain employs TRBV19 and TRBJ1-4, with D perhaps matching TRBD1 (5 bases). Trimming stripped 10 bases from V and 4 bases from J, with 16 bases between. The CDR3 loop spans 14 amino acids. Germline V gene data show CDR1 as LNHDA and CDR2 as SQIVND (reference sequence). The CDR3 DNA reads TGTGCCACTAACGGGGGACTGATTAATGAAAAACTGTTTTTT. Its protein product is CATNGGLINEKLFF. Based on the CDR3 plus reference TRBV19 and TRBJ1-4, the full variable domain is DGGITQSPKYLFRKEGQNVTLSCEQNLNHDAMYWYRQDPGQGLRLIYYSQIVNDFQKGDIAEGYSVSREKKESFPLTVTSAQKNPTAFYLCATNGGLINEKLFFGSGTQLSVL.

The J gene is TRBJ1-2, the V gene TRBV13, with 7 bases lining up with TRBD1. From germline, CDR1 is PRHDT and CDR2 FYEKMQ (reference sequence). The trim removed 5 bases at V and 0 bases at J, leaving 9 bases unmatched. The CDR3 covers 16 residues. In nucleotides, the CDR3 is TGTGCCAGCAGCACACCCGGGACAGCCTCTAACTATGGCTACACCTTC. Protein product: CASSTPGTASNYGYTF.

The sample holds many counts of this clonotype. V is TRBV29-1 and J is TRBJ2-5; D possibly corresponds to TRBD2 (6 bases). Trimming stripped 6 bases from V and 5 bases from J, with 13 bases between. This CDR3 region has 12 residues. Germline V gene sequence: CDR1 SQVTM, CDR2 ANQGSEA. The CDR3 loop is CSVGGLWETQYF. The CDR3 DNA reads as TGCAGCGTGGGGGGACTGTGGGAGACCCAGTACTTC.

The chain employs TRBV20-1 and TRBJ2-4; D gene unclear. The CDR3 contains 13 residues. Germline V lookup: CDR1 DFQATT, CDR2 SNEGSKA (reference sequence). Trimming shortened V by 6 bases and J by 1 base, and 10 bases separated the two germline ends. In nucleotides, the CDR3 is TGCAGTGCCTTATATGAGGCCAAAAACATTCAGTACTTC. Amino acids: CSALYEAKNIQYF.

As for this clonotype: An end of the junction does not agree with germline; a read error may underlie this. The rearrangement links TRBV3-1 to TRBJ1-1; 8 bases are a match to TRBD1. There are 14 residues in the CDR3. In germline, CDR1 is LGHDT, CDR2 YNNKEL (reference sequence). CDR3 protein: CAGSRNTGGTEAFF. For the CDR3, the DNA is TGTGCCGGCAGCCGTAACACAGGGGGCACTGAAGCTTTCTTT. Full variable domain (remainder filled in from reference TRBV3-1 and TRBJ1-1): DTAVSQTPKYLVTQMGNDKSIKCEQNLGHDTMYWYKQDSKKFLKIMFSYNNKELIINETVPNRFSPKSPDKAHLNLHINSLELGDSAVYFCAGSRNTGGTEAFFGQGTRLTVV.

As concerns this clonotype: This may stem from a read error, because a much larger clone lies one nucleotide away. The CDR3 region has the DNA TGTGCCAGCAGACACCTAAGGGGCGGAACATACGAGCAGTACTTC. Its protein is CASRHLRGGTYEQYF. V gene TRBV11-2 combines with J gene TRBJ2-7; D may be TRBD1 (5 bases). V lost 6 bases to trimming and J lost 4 bases, with 19 bases between them. Germline values: CDR1 SGHAT, CDR2 FQNNGV. This CDR3 contains 15 residues.

The J gene is TRBJ1-2, the V gene TRBV7-9; TRBD1 matches at 9 bases. The ends lost 1 base at V and 4 bases at J; junction bases unmatched: 4. From germline, CDR1 is SEHNR and CDR2 FQNEAQ (reference sequence). CDR3 length: 15 residues. CDR3 protein: CASSLGETGGYGYTF. The CDR3 DNA reads TGTGCCAGCAGCTTAGGGGAGACAGGGGGCTATGGCTACACCTTC.

This clonotype has at least ten counts. The genes are TRBV7-9 and TRBJ1-1, with D hard to call. CDR1 is SEHNR and CDR2 is FQNEAQ in the germline V gene (reference sequence). CDR3 length equals 13 residues. Trimming cost V 1 base and J 4 bases, with 7 bases left between them. CDR3: CASSLELGTEAFF. The CDR3 DNA is TGTGCCAGCAGCTTAGAGTTGGGCACTGAAGCTTTCTTT. The variable domain in full, completed from reference TRBV7-9 and TRBJ1-1, reads DTGVSQNPRHKITKRGQNVTFRCDPISEHNRLYWYRQTLGQGPEFLTYFQNEAQLEKSRLLSDRFSAERPKGSFSTLEIQRTEQGDSAMYLCASSLELGTEAFFGQGTRLTVV.

The chain links TRBV10-3 to TRBJ1-5; no firm D call. The V gene lost 0 bases and the J gene lost 5 bases, with 8 bases spanning the gap. Germline CDR1 reads ENHRY; CDR2 reads SYGVKD. The CDR3 consists of 14 residues. CDR3 bases: TGTGCCATCAGTGAGTCTAACGGAGATCAGCCCCAGCATTTT. As protein: CAISESNGDQPQHF.

At least ten counts were recorded for this clonotype. This sequence joins TRBV14 and TRBJ1-6, with 7 bases identical to TRBD1. This CDR3 spans 15 amino acids. J lost 9 bases, V lost 4 bases, and 9 bases had no gene match. Per the germline V gene, CDR1 is SGHDN and CDR2 is FVKESK. CDR3: CASSPSWTGGSPLHF. The CDR3 nucleotides are TGTGCCAGCAGCCCCTCCTGGACAGGAGGTTCACCCCTCCACTTT.

Many counts were recorded for this clonotype. This chain connects TRBV13 to TRBJ2-7; D perhaps matches TRBD2 (7 bases). The germline V gene has CDR1 PRHDT and CDR2 FYEKMQ (reference sequence). V was clipped by 5 bases and J by 10 bases, with 15 bases between them. This CDR3 has 12 residues. CDR3 amino acids: CASSPTAGAQYF. CDR3 nucleotide sequence: TGTGCCAGCAGCCCAACGGCGGGGGCCCAGTACTTC.

The chain links TRBV29-1 to TRBJ2-7, with 10 positions matching TRBD1. Losses at the gene ends were 5 bases for V and 4 bases for J; bases not matched to a gene: 8. Germline V CDR1 and CDR2: SQVTM, ANQGSEA. This CDR3 has 14 amino acids. The CDR3 spells CSVRRGQGNYEQYF. CDR3 coding DNA: TGCAGCGTTCGAAGGGGACAGGGGAATTACGAGCAGTACTTC.

The chain carries TRBV7-8 and TRBJ2-7; D unresolved. Germline values: CDR1 SGHVS, CDR2 FQNEAQ. The V gene lost 5 bases and the J gene lost 1 base, with 12 bases spanning the gap. There are 14 residues in the CDR3. Here the CDR3 reads CASSQTEQSYEQYF. CDR3 nucleotide sequence: TGTGCCAGCAGCCAGACCGAGCAATCCTACGAGCAGTACTTC.

Only a few counts were recorded for this clonotype. A clone one base away is much larger, so this may be a read error. This CDR3 is missing its conserved last phenylalanine or tryptophan, likely due to a read error. This chain uses TRBV20-1 with TRBJ1-1, with D unclear. This CDR3 region has 12 residues. Germline values: CDR1 DFQATT, CDR2 SNEGSKA (reference sequence). V was cut by 6 bases and J by 0 bases, with 8 bases left in between. CDR3 residues: CSAWIMNTEAFL. The CDR3 bases are TGCAGTGCCTGGATTATGAACACTGAAGCTTTCCTT.

For this clonotype: A much larger clonotype is one base distant, so this may be a read error. This chain connects TRBV19 to TRBJ1-3; no definite D call. CDR1 is LNHDA and CDR2 is SQIVND in the germline V gene (reference sequence). Between the trimmed V and J ends, which lost 5 bases and 3 bases, there was a span of 14 bases. The CDR3 sequence is 15 residues long. The CDR3 bases are TGTGCCAGTAGTCCCCAAACAGAAATTGGAAACACCATATATTTT. Translation: CASSPQTEIGNTIYF.